These 30 T cell receptor beta chains came from one sample sequenced in a study of T-cell reconstitution after alpha-beta-depleted transplantation in children. A library of TCRbeta sequences, prepared with unique molecular identifiers, was generated. In TCRdb, the PCR reads were re-called with MiXCR into one record per CDR3 protein. The sample lists 420,000 or so distinct CDR3 sequences, about 11% seen once, with roughly 6% in the top ten. The input for sequencing was PBMCs from the stem cell graft donor, taken from the stem cell graft. These receptors originate from a human donor who donated a stem cell graft to a child with acute myeloid leukemia.

The V gene is TRBV13, the J gene TRBJ2-5; TRBD2 matches 11 bases. The germline gives CDR1 PRHDT, CDR2 FYEKMQ (reference sequence). The V segment lost 5 bases and the J segment 5 bases; nucleotides outside the gene matches: 4. The CDR3 runs to 14 residues. In nucleotides, the CDR3 is TGTGCCAGCAGCAAACTAGCGGGAGAGGAGACCCAGTACTTC. This sequence encodes CASSKLAGEETQYF.

The sample holds a few counts of this clonotype. The V gene is TRBV11-2, the J gene TRBJ2-2; D gene uncertain. V lost 3 bases and J 1 base, leaving 6 bases between the germline ends. The CDR3 has 14 amino acids. Germline CDR1 reads SGHAT; CDR2 reads FQNNGV. The CDR3 spells CASSFGRNTGELFF. In nucleotides, the CDR3 is TGTGCCAGCAGCTTTGGACGGAACACCGGGGAGCTGTTTTTT.

This sequence joins TRBV27 and TRBJ2-3; the D gene could be TRBD1 or TRBD2 (5 bases each). Trimming pared 8 bases from V and 8 bases from J, leaving 11 bases between. Germline V lookup: CDR1 MNHEY, CDR2 SMNVEV (reference sequence). The CDR3 consists of 11 residues. CDR3 nucleotide sequence: TGTGCCAGCGGGGGTTGGGCTACGCAGTATTTT. It encodes CASGGWATQYF.

This clonotype was seen a few times. The V and J genes are TRBV7-8 and TRBJ2-1, with 12 bases fitting TRBD2. Germline loops: CDR1 SGHVS, CDR2 FQNEAQ. The V segment lost 5 bases and the J segment 3 bases; nucleotides outside the gene matches: 5. The CDR3 runs to 16 residues. The DNA of the CDR3 is TGTGCCAGCAGCAGACTAGCGGGAGATTTCTACAATGAGCAGTTCTTC. It is translated as CASSRLAGDFYNEQFF.

The sample holds a few counts of this clonotype. The V call is TRBV6-5, the J call TRBJ2-7; unclear D gene. The V end was cut by 0 bases, the J end by 7 bases, with 13 bases between. In germline, CDR1 is MNHEY, CDR2 SVGAGI. CDR3 size: 14 residues. Here the CDR3 DNA reads TGTGCCAGCAGTTACTCCGAGAACTACGAAGAGCAGTACTTC. Its translation: CASSYSENYEEQYF.

V usage is TRBV7-3 and J usage is TRBJ2-2, with D perhaps TRBD1 or TRBD2 (5 bases each). CDR3 length: 14 residues. Germline CDR1 and CDR2: SGHTA and FQGTGA. V was cut by 2 bases and J by 4 bases, with 8 bases left in between. DNA for the CDR3: TGTGCCAGCAGCTTAGAGAGGGGCACCGGGGAGCTGTTTTTT. Residues: CASSLERGTGELFF.

The CDR3 coding sequence is TGTGCCAGCAGTGTAGATTCTTCGCTCCACTACAATGAGCAGTTCTTC. Translated: CASSVDSSLHYNEQFF. The rearrangement joins TRBV6-1 to TRBJ2-1; unclear D gene. There are 16 residues in the CDR3. Trimming removed 4 bases from V and 3 bases from J, with 16 bases in between. Per germline, CDR1 MNHNS and CDR2 SASEGT.

This chain uses TRBV6-1 with TRBJ2-1, with TRBD2 matching 11 bases. Trimming took 8 bases from V and 4 from J; bases not matched to a gene: 4. Germline V lookup: CDR1 MNHNS, CDR2 SASEGT. The CDR3 has 14 residues. In DNA form, the CDR3 reads TGTGCCAGCGATAGCGGGGGGGCGTACAATGAGCAGTTCTTC. It encodes CASDSGGAYNEQFF.

The chain links TRBV5-1 to TRBJ1-3, with D uncertain. The CDR3 runs to 13 residues. The germline V gene has CDR1 SGHRS and CDR2 YFSETQ. Trimming took 5 bases from V and 3 from J, leaving 9 bases between them. The CDR3 spells CASSIDGGNTIYF. In nucleotides, the CDR3 is TGCGCCAGCAGTATTGACGGTGGAAACACCATATATTTT.

V and J are TRBV20-1 and TRBJ1-1; 7 bases match TRBD1. The CDR3 has 15 residues. After removal of 1 base from V and 1 base from J, the junction contained 6 bases not matched to a gene. Germline-derived CDR1 and CDR2 are DFQATT and SNEGSKA (reference sequence). CDR3 DNA: TGCAGTGCTAGAGGTCCCACAGGGGCGAACACTGAAGCTTTCTTT. It codes for CSARGPTGANTEAFF.

This clonotype has at least ten counts. The J gene is TRBJ2-7, the V gene TRBV7-2, with TRBD1 matching 8 bases. Trimming took 0 bases from V and 3 from J; bases not matched to a gene: 4. The CDR3 extends over 15 amino acids. Germline V gives CDR1 SGHTA, CDR2 FQGNSA. The DNA of the CDR3 is TGTGCCAGCAGCTTAGCCGGACAGGGAATCTACGAGCAGTACGTC. This gives the protein CASSLAGQGIYEQYV.

The J gene is TRBJ2-1, the V gene TRBV7-2; 11 bases agree with TRBD2. CDR3 length: 15 residues. Germline loops: CDR1 SGHTA, CDR2 FQGNSA. The junction had 7 bases not matched to a gene; V was cut back by 4 bases and J by 8 bases. Here the CDR3 reads CASSSGTSGTYEQFF. The CDR3 DNA follows: TGTGCCAGCAGCTCCGGGACTAGCGGTACCTATGAGCAGTTCTTC.

V is TRBV5-1 and J is TRBJ2-5, with TRBD2 matching 13 bases. The junction had 3 bases not matched to a gene; V was cut back by 3 bases and J by 7 bases. The V gene's germline CDR1 is SGHRS and CDR2 YFSETQ. CDR3 length: 14 amino acids. CDR3 coding DNA: TGCGCCAGCAGCTCTAGACTAGCGGGAGGGACCCAGTACTTC. As protein: CASSSRLAGGTQYF.

This clonotype was picked up a small number of times. This chain connects TRBV20-1 to TRBJ2-3; the D call may be TRBD1 or TRBD2 (5 bases each). Trimming shortened V by 1 base and J by 6 bases, and 11 bases separated the two germline ends. CDR1 and CDR2 (germline): DFQATT, SNEGSKA (reference sequence). This CDR3 contains 13 residues. As DNA, the CDR3 is TGCAGTGCTAGAGCACGGGGCCGGGATACGCAGTATTTT. This gives the protein CSARARGRDTQYF.

Ten or more counts support this clonotype. CDR3: CSATNPSGANVLTF. CDR3 sequence (DNA): TGCAGTGCTACAAACCCCTCTGGGGCCAACGTCCTGACTTTC. This chain links TRBV20-1 with TRBJ2-6, with D unclear. With 4 bases removed from V and 0 bases from J, the gap between germline ends came to 7 bases. Germline CDR1 is DFQATT and CDR2 is SNEGSKA (reference sequence). The CDR3 covers 14 residues.

This clonotype was detected once. This chain links TRBV5-1 with TRBJ1-4; 9 bases align to TRBD1. The CDR3 is 16 amino acids. Germline values: CDR1 SGHRS, CDR2 YFSETQ. With V trimmed by 0 bases and J by 5 bases, 5 bases remained unmatched. CDR3 in amino acids: CASSLGVGQGNEKLFF. The CDR3 coding sequence is TGCGCCAGCAGCTTGGGAGTAGGACAGGGGAATGAAAAACTGTTTTTT.

V gene TRBV5-6 combines with J gene TRBJ1-2; no firm D call. Germline CDR1 reads SGHDT; CDR2 reads YYEEEE. Trimming cost V 2 bases and J 5 bases, with 16 bases left between them. The CDR3 loop spans 15 amino acids. CDR3 residues: CASSFFVLDDYGYTF. The CDR3, as DNA: TGTGCCAGCAGCTTCTTTGTGTTGGACGATTATGGCTACACCTTC.

The rearrangement uses TRBV5-1 and TRBJ1-1; D is perhaps TRBD1 (5 bases). Germline V gene lookup returns CDR1 SGHRS and CDR2 YFSETQ. The CDR3 sequence is 13 residues long. Trimming shortened V by 0 bases and J by 4 bases, and 7 bases separated the two germline ends. The CDR3 region has the DNA TGCGCCAGCAGCTTGGAGACAGTCACTGAAGCTTTCTTT. This gives the protein CASSLETVTEAFF.

This clonotype was counted at least ten times. This chain connects TRBV18 to TRBJ2-5; 8 nucleotides line up with TRBD1. Germline-derived CDR1 and CDR2 are KGHSH and LQKENI. This CDR3 comprises 14 residues. The V segment lost 6 bases and the J segment 5 bases; nucleotides outside the gene matches: 8. DNA of the CDR3: TGTGCCAGCTCCGTGACAGGGGTCCGTGAGACCCAGTACTTC. Encoded protein: CASSVTGVRETQYF.

The chain uses TRBV3-1 and TRBJ1-4; D is unclear. There are 13 residues in the CDR3. The V gene's germline CDR1 is LGHDT and CDR2 YNNKEL (reference sequence). V was trimmed by 4 bases and J by 5 bases, leaving 8 bases between them. CDR3 in amino acids: CASSRRTNEKLFF. The CDR3 DNA is TGTGCCAGCAGCCGCAGGACGAATGAAAAACTGTTTTTT.

The V gene is TRBV7-9, the J gene TRBJ2-2, with D perhaps matching TRBD1 (6 bases). In germline, CDR1 is SEHNR, CDR2 FQNEAQ (reference sequence). V was clipped by 8 bases and J by 4 bases, with 14 bases between them. The CDR3 extends over 14 amino acids. CDR3 sequence: CASSGDGPTGELFF. The CDR3 DNA reads TGTGCCAGCTCAGGGGATGGCCCCACCGGGGAGCTGTTTTTT.

This clonotype was found many times. The chain has TRBV12-3 or TRBV12-4 and TRBJ1-6, with D hard to call. Trimming removed 1 base at V and 7 bases at J, with 5 bases between. This CDR3 contains 13 residues. The CDR3 region is CASSLGANSPLHF. Here the CDR3 DNA reads TGTGCCAGCAGTTTAGGCGCAAATTCACCCCTCCACTTT.

This clonotype has just a few counts. V usage is TRBV7-9 and J usage is TRBJ2-1; the match to TRBD2 covers 9 bases. This CDR3 region has 14 residues. V shed 8 bases and J 5 bases; nucleotides not matched to a gene: 7. The germline gives CDR1 SEHNR, CDR2 FQNEAQ (reference sequence). CDR3 DNA sequence: TGTGCCAGCTCCAGACTAGCGGAGCACAATGAGCAGTTCTTC. Residues: CASSRLAEHNEQFF.

This clonotype appeared a few times. The gene calls are TRBV7-2 and TRBJ2-1, with D unclear. Germline lookup yields CDR1 SGHTA and CDR2 FQGNSA. V was pared by 5 bases and J by 7 bases, with 12 bases between. CDR3 length: 13 residues. Here the CDR3 reads CASSRRFMNEQFF. The CDR3 bases are TGTGCCAGCAGCCGACGTTTTATGAATGAGCAGTTCTTC.

In this sample, this clonotype turned up a few times. The V gene is TRBV4-1, the J gene TRBJ2-3, with 8 bases fitting TRBD2. Looked up from germline, CDR1 is MGHRA and CDR2 is YSYEKL. Trimming took 0 bases from V and 4 from J; bases not matched to a gene: 12. The CDR3 runs to 18 residues. For the CDR3, the DNA is TGCGCCAGCAGCCAAGATCCACCAGGACGGGGGGGAGCAGATACGCAGTATTTT. Translated: CASSQDPPGRGGADTQYF.

This clonotype was counted ten times or more. The chain uses TRBV7-2 and TRBJ2-3; the match to TRBD2 covers 14 bases. Germline CDR1 is SGHTA and CDR2 is FQGNSA. The CDR3 has 16 amino acids. Losses at the gene ends were 5 bases for V and 4 bases for J; bases not matched to a gene: 5. The chain's CDR3 is CASSLTGLAGADTQYF. CDR3 in DNA: TGTGCCAGCAGCCTAACGGGACTAGCGGGAGCAGATACGCAGTATTTT.

This chain links TRBV6-2 or TRBV6-3 with TRBJ1-5; 7 bases line up with TRBD1. CDR1 and CDR2 (germline): MNHEY, SVGEGT. V lost 7 bases to trimming and J lost 4 bases; unmatched junction nucleotides: 7. The CDR3 length is 14 residues. CDR3 sequence: CASTDRVWNQPQHF. CDR3 nucleotide sequence: TGTGCCAGCACCGACAGGGTTTGGAATCAGCCCCAGCATTTT.

This clonotype was counted a few times. The CDR3 bases are TGCAGCGGACGAGTGTTGGACACCTCCTACAATGAGCAGTTCTTC. This codes for CSGRVLDTSYNEQFF. The chain joins TRBV29-1 to TRBJ2-1; tentatively, D is TRBD1 (5 bases). Germline values: CDR1 SQVTM, CDR2 ANQGSEA. V was shortened by 7 bases and J by 0 bases, with 16 bases between the two germline ends. The CDR3 runs 15 residues.

This clonotype has more than one count but fewer than ten. The J gene is TRBJ1-3, the V gene TRBV30; D is unresolved. The CDR3 runs 11 residues. Germline lookup yields CDR1 GTSNPN and CDR2 SVGIG (reference sequence). The V end was cut by 5 bases, the J end by 4 bases, with 6 bases between. This chain's CDR3 is CAWGGGNTIYF. CDR3 nucleotides: TGTGCCTGGGGAGGGGGAAACACCATATATTTT.

The rearrangement links TRBV7-9 to TRBJ2-7; possibly TRBD2 for D (6 bases). Germline values: CDR1 SEHNR, CDR2 FQNEAQ (reference sequence). CDR3 size: 14 residues. V lost 1 base to trimming and J lost 5 bases, with 12 bases between them. The DNA for the CDR3 is TGTGCCAGCAGCTTAGTATCGGGGGAAGACGAGCAGTACTTC. Translation gives CASSLVSGEDEQYF.